The 3 T cell receptor beta chains below were found in one sample sequenced in a study of CD8+ T cells in alopecia areata. Extraction and reverse transcription of RNA yielded cDNA as the sequencing template. Only in-frame clones appear in the TCRdb table, and some are missing; sequencing was by immunoSEQ multiplex PCR. The repertoire holds around 290,000 clones, with 58% as singletons. Indicated treatment: oral pan-JAK inhibitor, 5-10 mg twice daily. The sample was CD4+ T cells sorted from blood, taken at week 24, from a patient treated with tofacitinib. These receptors were collected from a human donor with alopecia areata.

This chain links TRBV9 with TRBJ2-2; no clear D. The ends were cut back, 0 bases at V and 5 bases at J, with 5 bases in the middle. Germline CDR1 and CDR2: SGDLS and YYNGEE. CDR3 length: 13 residues. The CDR3 DNA is TGTGCCAGCAGCGTAGAAGTGACCGGGGAGCTGTTTTTT. Translation: CASSVEVTGELFF.

The rearrangement links TRBV19 to TRBJ2-5; possibly TRBD1 for D (6 bases). Per the germline V gene, CDR1 is LNHDA and CDR2 is SQIVND (reference sequence). The CDR3 sequence is 13 residues long. Trimming took 5 bases from V and 5 from J, leaving 12 bases between them. For the CDR3, the DNA is TGTGCCAGTAGTCAACAGGGTTCCGAGACCCAGTACTTC. It yields the protein CASSQQGSETQYF.

DNA of the CDR3: TGCGCCAGCAGCCCAACGGGACTCCCACAAGAGACCCAGTACTTC. Translation: CASSPTGLPQETQYF. V usage is TRBV4-1 and J usage is TRBJ2-5; D is perhaps TRBD2 (6 bases). The CDR3 runs 15 residues. Germline-derived CDR1 and CDR2 are MGHRA and YSYEKL. The V gene lost 4 bases and the J gene lost 2 bases, with 14 bases spanning the gap.